Sequencing of this T cell receptor beta chain was carried out in a study of T cell responses to AZD1222 COVID-19 vaccine. Points on this clone: Its matching antigen is unknown.

TCRdb keeps only in-frame clones here, not all; method: immunoSEQ multiplex PCR. In the table there are roughly 100,000 clones, around 76% of which are singletons. General study findings and limits: Among spike-specific TCRs, nearly half reportedly target unmutated variant regions. Spike-spanning, vaccine-associated CD4 TCRs were dominant at 160-218 and 743-854. Spike-specific TCR breadth and depth grew following two AZD1222 doses.

The CDR3 sequence is 17 residues long. CDR1 and CDR2 (germline): SGHDT, YYEEEE. The J segment lost 6 bases and the V segment lost 0 bases, leaving 8 bases of the junction unmatched. Specimen: peripheral blood, collected on day 0 of AZD1222 vaccination. V usage is TRBV5-6 and J usage is TRBJ1-6; 8 nucleotides match TRBD1. The source of this sequence is an adult in good health. The CDR3 loop reads CASSLDRGIPINSPLHF. The CDR3 DNA sequence: TGTGCCAGCAGCTTGGACAGGGGGATCCCCATTAATTCACCCCTCCACTTT.